These 28 T cell receptor beta chains were all obtained from the same sample, sequenced in a study of cytomegalovirus exposure and HLA in healthy donors. PCR amplification relied on 60 Vbeta primers (plus 13 Jbeta primers). Some clones are missing from TCRdb's copy, which holds only in-frame ones; the method was immunoSEQ multiplex PCR. The sample consists of 170,000 or so clones, 83% of them appearing once. Sequenced: PBMCs. The receptors come from a man aged 50-60 years in good health and CMV-seronegative.

The chain carries TRBV7-2 and TRBJ2-1, with 8 positions matching TRBD2. The length of the CDR3 is 16 residues. CDR1 and CDR2 (germline): SGHTA, FQGNSA. V trimming: 5 bases; J trimming: 8 bases; junction bases outside the gene matches: 14. The CDR3 loop reads CASSPREGGYVDEQFF. CDR3 DNA: TGTGCCAGCAGCCCCCGGGAGGGGGGTTACGTCGATGAGCAGTTCTTC.

The CDR3 DNA sequence: TGCAGCGCCGCCGGACAGGGCCGCGAGCAGTACTTC. It codes for CSAAGQGREQYF. The genes are TRBV29-1 and TRBJ2-7; TRBD1 matches at 8 bases. Germline CDR1 is SQVTM and CDR2 is ANQGSEA. This CDR3 has 12 amino acids. V was clipped by 7 bases and J by 6 bases; unmatched bases: 8.

This clone was counted a few times. The gene calls are TRBV19 and TRBJ1-2; D may be TRBD1 (6 bases). Germline loops: CDR1 LNHDA, CDR2 SQIVND (reference sequence). The V gene lost 11 bases and the J gene lost 6 bases, with 19 bases spanning the gap. There are 13 residues in the CDR3. Here the CDR3 reads CAASLGGGDGYTF. The CDR3 DNA sequence: TGTGCCGCGTCTCTTGGGGGGGGCGATGGCTACACCTTC.

The chain uses TRBV7-3 and TRBJ1-2; D remains unclear. With 0 bases removed from V and 7 bases from J, the gap between germline ends came to 12 bases. Germline V CDR1 and CDR2: SGHTA, FQGTGA. The CDR3 runs to 14 residues. CDR3 in amino acids: CASSLTWRDAGYTF. In nucleotides, the CDR3 is TGTGCCAGCAGCTTAACGTGGCGGGATGCTGGCTACACCTTC.

The chain carries TRBV21-1 and TRBJ2-1; TRBD2 is the table's D call, not checked against the DNA. TRBV21-1 is described as a pseudogene. This CDR3 contains 15 residues. The CDR3 bases are TGTGCCAGCAGCATTAAGGTCGGGGGGTACAATGAGCAGTTCTTC. It is translated as CASSIKVGGYNEQFF.

This clone has a single count. The chain recombines TRBV11-3 with TRBJ2-1, with D perhaps matching TRBD1 (6 bases). This CDR3 is 13 amino acids long. The V and J ends lost 4 bases and 7 bases respectively, with 11 bases between them. The germline gives CDR1 SGHNT, CDR2 YENEEA. CDR3 DNA sequence: TGTGCCAGCAGCTCCCGAGGGGGTAATGAGCAGTTCTTC. Amino acid sequence: CASSSRGGNEQFF.

This sequence joins TRBV18 and TRBJ1-2; D remains ambiguous. In germline, CDR1 is KGHSH, CDR2 LQKENI. Trimming stripped 3 bases from V and 8 bases from J, with 10 bases between. The CDR3 is made up of 12 amino acids. This chain's CDR3 is CASSPWATGYTF. The CDR3 region has the DNA TGTGCCAGCTCACCTTGGGCGACGGGCTACACCTTC.

The V gene is TRBV19, the J gene TRBJ2-1, with 9 bases aligning to TRBD2. This CDR3 contains 17 residues. Per the germline V gene, CDR1 is LNHDA and CDR2 is SQIVND (reference sequence). The ends lost 5 bases at V and 6 bases at J; junction bases unmatched: 14. CDR3 in DNA: TGTGCCAGTAGTCCATGGGCGGGTAGCGGGAGAGGCAATGAGCAGTTCTTC. It specifies CASSPWAGSGRGNEQFF.

The rearrangement links TRBV2 to TRBJ2-7, with 15 bases fitting TRBD2. Trimming removed 7 bases from V and 7 bases from J; junction bases left unmatched: 8. CDR3 size: 15 residues. The germline V gene encodes CDR1 SNHLY and CDR2 FYNNEI. As DNA, the CDR3 is TGTGCCAGCACTGAGGGGACTAGCGGGAGGCGGGAGCAGTACTTC. Its protein product is CASTEGTSGRREQYF.

CDR3 residues: CASRRRPSGSRDTQYF. CDR3 DNA: TGTGCAAGTCGTCGTCGGCCTAGCGGGAGTAGAGATACGCAGTATTTT. The chain carries TRBV12-2 and TRBJ2-3; no check of the table's D call, TRBD2, against the DNA was made. TRBV12-2 corresponds to a pseudogene. The CDR3 covers 16 residues.

For this clone: The same CDR3 arises from other DNA sequences in this sample as well. The V and J genes are TRBV27 and TRBJ1-6; D call uncertain. CDR1 and CDR2 from the germline V gene are MNHEY and SMNVEV (reference sequence). V lost 4 bases to trimming and J lost 6 bases, with 13 bases between them. The CDR3 sequence is 15 residues long. The CDR3 sequence is CASSYAGFRNSPLHF. CDR3 in DNA: TGTGCCAGCAGTTACGCAGGCTTCCGTAATTCACCCCTCCACTTT.

This chain connects TRBV7-8 to TRBJ1-1; D not resolved. CDR1 SGHVS and CDR2 FQNEAQ come from the germline V gene. Trimming pared 5 bases from V and 0 bases from J, leaving 4 bases between. The CDR3 is made up of 12 amino acids. The CDR3: CASSPLNTEAFF. CDR3 coding DNA: TGTGCCAGCAGCCCTTTGAACACTGAAGCTTTCTTT.

This chain links TRBV7-2 with TRBJ1-1, with 7 bases aligning to TRBD1. Germline V gene sequence: CDR1 SGHTA, CDR2 FQGNSA. The CDR3 is 13 residues long. V lost 5 bases, J lost 10 bases, and 10 bases stayed unmatched. CDR3 DNA sequence: TGTGCCAGCAGCCGGACCCGGGACAGCGGAGCTTTCTTT. Translating it yields CASSRTRDSGAFF. Variable domain in full (rest from reference TRBV7-2 and TRBJ1-1): GAGVSQSPSNKVTEKGKDVELRCDPISGHTALYWYRQSLGQGLEFLIYFQGNSAPDKSGLPSDRFSAERTGGSVSTLTIQRTQQEDSAVYLCASSRTRDSGAFFGQGTRLTVV.

V and J are TRBV18 and TRBJ1-3; D is uncertain. V lost 5 bases to trimming and J lost 9 bases, with 17 bases between them. CDR1 and CDR2 from the germline V gene are KGHSH and LQKENI. There are 14 residues in the CDR3. The CDR3 DNA is TGTGCCAGCTCATCAGCAGCATCCCGGGGCACCATATATTTT. Residues: CASSSAASRGTIYF.

The V call is TRBV6-1, the J call TRBJ2-1, with 8 bases aligning to TRBD1. Germline values: CDR1 MNHNS, CDR2 SASEGT. The V segment lost 3 bases and the J segment 7 bases; nucleotides outside the gene matches: 5. This CDR3 region has 14 residues. DNA for the CDR3: TGTGCCAGCAGTGATTTAACAGGGGGGAATGAGCAGTTCTTC. The encoded protein is CASSDLTGGNEQFF.

This rearrangement joins TRBV9 to TRBJ2-5; TRBD1 matches at 9 bases. V was clipped by 0 bases and J by 5 bases; unmatched bases: 5. This CDR3 has 15 amino acids. Germline V gives CDR1 SGDLS, CDR2 YYNGEE. The CDR3 sequence is CASSVDNRGRETQYF. CDR3 in DNA: TGTGCCAGCAGCGTAGATAACAGGGGGCGCGAGACCCAGTACTTC. Full variable domain (outside the CDR3, taken from reference TRBV9 and TRBJ2-5): DSGVTQTPKHLITATGQRVTLRCSPRSGDLSVYWYQQSLDQGLQFLIQYYNGEERAKGNILERFSAQQFPDLHSELNLSSLELGDSALYFCASSVDNRGRETQYFGPGTRLLVL.

The chain links TRBV30 to TRBJ2-7, with 11 bases fitting TRBD2. The CDR3 extends over 14 amino acids. Germline-derived CDR1 and CDR2 are GTSNPN and SVGIG (reference sequence). V dropped 0 bases and J dropped 6; count of bases not matched to a gene: 4. CDR3: CAWSVVAGGGEQYF. Written as DNA, the CDR3 is TGTGCCTGGAGTGTCGTAGCGGGAGGGGGCGAGCAGTACTTC. Based on the CDR3 plus reference TRBV30 and TRBJ2-7, the full variable domain is SQTIHQWPATLVQPVGSPLSLECTVEGTSNPNLYWYRQAAGRGLQLLFYSVGIGQISSEVPQNLSASRPQDRQFILSSKKLLLSDSGFYLCAWSVVAGGGEQYFGPGTRLTVT.

V usage is TRBV28 and J usage is TRBJ1-1; the D gene is possibly TRBD1 (6 bases). There are 14 residues in the CDR3. CDR1 MDHEN and CDR2 SYDVKM come from the germline V gene. Between the trimmed V and J ends, which lost 7 bases and 2 bases, there was a span of 14 bases. The CDR3 here is CASIWGGANTEAFF. CDR3 nucleotide sequence: TGTGCCAGCATCTGGGGGGGGGCTAACACTGAAGCTTTCTTT.

The V and J genes are TRBV19 and TRBJ2-7, with D perhaps TRBD2 (5 bases). V was pared by 6 bases and J by 3 bases, with 6 bases between. The CDR3 has 11 amino acids. Per the germline V gene, CDR1 is LNHDA and CDR2 is SQIVND (reference sequence). The chain's CDR3 is CASSRGYEQYF. DNA for the CDR3: TGTGCCAGTAGCCGGGGCTACGAGCAGTACTTC.

This clone appeared a few times. The chain recombines TRBV6-5 with TRBJ1-3; D gene ambiguous. V lost 6 bases and J 1 base, leaving 7 bases between the germline ends. This CDR3 has 13 amino acids. Germline V gene sequence: CDR1 MNHEY, CDR2 SVGAGI. This chain's CDR3 is CASRSGSGNTIYF. As DNA, the CDR3 is TGTGCCAGCAGGTCGGGGTCTGGAAACACCATATATTTT.

The gene calls are TRBV6-1 and TRBJ2-3, with D unclear. The germline CDR1 and CDR2 sequences are MNHNS and SASEGT. This CDR3 spans 14 amino acids. Trimming removed 6 bases from V and 1 base from J, with 11 bases in between. CDR3 bases: TGTGCCAGCAGGATAGACGGAGGCACAGATACGCAGTATTTT. Translation: CASRIDGGTDTQYF.

The chain joins TRBV29-1 to TRBJ2-1, with 9 bases identical to TRBD1. V gave up 6 bases and J gave up 4 bases; unmatched junction bases: 4. This CDR3 comprises 13 residues. The germline V gene has CDR1 SQVTM and CDR2 ANQGSEA. The CDR3 here is CSVIGQGYNEQFF. DNA for the CDR3: TGCAGCGTAATCGGACAGGGGTACAATGAGCAGTTCTTC.

The chain is built from TRBV7-3 and TRBJ2-1, with no clear D. Per the germline V gene, CDR1 is SGHTA and CDR2 is FQGTGA. V was cut by 3 bases and J by 0 bases, with 9 bases left in between. The CDR3 totals 15 residues. CDR3 in DNA: TGTGCCAGCAGCTTCTACTCGAGCTCCTACAATGAGCAGTTCTTC. It codes for CASSFYSSSYNEQFF.

The rearrangement uses TRBV18 and TRBJ2-7; D is unresolved. V dropped 2 bases and J dropped 4 bases, with 9 bases sitting between them. CDR3 length: 13 amino acids. CDR1 is KGHSH and CDR2 is LQKENI in the germline V gene. In DNA, the CDR3 is TGTGCCAGCTCACCATCTTCCGTTTACGAGCAGTACTTC. Translation: CASSPSSVYEQYF.

J is TRBJ2-2 and V is TRBV5-1; TRBD1 is a possible D gene (5 bases). The CDR3 is 13 amino acids. The V and J ends lost 2 bases and 6 bases respectively, with 8 bases between them. Looked up from germline, CDR1 is SGHRS and CDR2 is YFSETQ. CDR3: CASSFWGAGELFF. As DNA, the CDR3 is TGCGCCAGCAGCTTTTGGGGCGCCGGGGAGCTGTTTTTT.

This chain connects TRBV11-2 to TRBJ1-4, with D maybe TRBD1 (5 bases). Germline V gene lookup returns CDR1 SGHAT and CDR2 FQNNGV. The V end lost 1 base, the J end lost 13 bases, and 10 bases lay between the germline ends. This CDR3 region has 12 residues. This CDR3 reads CASSLAGYGLFF. CDR3 coding DNA: TGTGCCAGCAGCTTAGCAGGGTACGGACTGTTTTTT.

The chain uses TRBV5-4 and TRBJ2-3, with D maybe TRBD1 (5 bases). This CDR3 contains 14 residues. Per germline, CDR1 SGHNT and CDR2 YYREEE (reference sequence). The germline V and J ends were trimmed by 4 bases and 3 bases, with 12 bases remaining between them. This CDR3 reads CASSASKGTDTQYF. The CDR3 DNA follows: TGTGCCAGCAGCGCTAGTAAGGGGACAGATACGCAGTATTTT.

The J gene is TRBJ2-1, the V gene TRBV5-1; perhaps TRBD1 as D (6 bases). V was pared by 5 bases and J by 3 bases, with 12 bases between. Germline V gene sequence: CDR1 SGHRS, CDR2 YFSETQ. The CDR3 totals 14 residues. CDR3 coding DNA: TGCGCCAGCAGTACAGGGAGTAACTACAATGAGCAGTTCTTC. Protein product: CASSTGSNYNEQFF.